This T cell receptor beta chain was identified in a study of neurological immune-mediated disorders. Overall study findings and caveats: Phylogenetic grouping put 18 of 34 multiple sclerosis patients' repertoires into one related-CDR3 cluster, a possible signature. Whereas HTLV-1-associated myelopathy showed the most TCR clonal expansion, multiple sclerosis showed the least, with levels below those of healthy controls.

TCRdb passed the 5' RACE reads through MiXCR, listing each CDR3 protein once. The sample lists 66,000 or so distinct CDR3 sequences, roughly 5.5% occurring once. The CDR3 covers 11 residues. Trimming at V came to 6 bases and at J to 15 bases, leaving 8 bases not matched to a gene. Germline assignment: CDR1 MNHEY and CDR2 SVGAGI. This clonotype was detected a few times. The target antigen is unknown. Where libraries were unsorted, they were derived from 2 million PBMCs stored at -80 degrees C. Sample: PBMCs. The gene calls are TRBV6-5 and TRBJ2-1; TRBD1 matches 7 bases. The sequence was collected from a woman younger than 45 with multiple sclerosis. CDR3 in DNA: TGTGCCAGCAGCCTACAGGGGAGCGTGTTCTTC. Translated, it gives CASSLQGSVFF.